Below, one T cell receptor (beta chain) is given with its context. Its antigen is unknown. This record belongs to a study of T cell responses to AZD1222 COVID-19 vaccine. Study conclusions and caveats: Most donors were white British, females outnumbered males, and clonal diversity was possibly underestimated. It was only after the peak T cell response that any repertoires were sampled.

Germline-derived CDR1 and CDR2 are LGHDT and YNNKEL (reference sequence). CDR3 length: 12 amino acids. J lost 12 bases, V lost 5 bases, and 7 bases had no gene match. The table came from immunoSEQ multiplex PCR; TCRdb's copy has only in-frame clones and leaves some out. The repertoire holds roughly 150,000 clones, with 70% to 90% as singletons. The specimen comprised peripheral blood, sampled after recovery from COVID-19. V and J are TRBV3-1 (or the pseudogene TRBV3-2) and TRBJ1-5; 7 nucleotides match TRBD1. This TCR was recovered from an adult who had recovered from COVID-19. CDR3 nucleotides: TGTGCCAGCAGCACCCGGACAGGCCTCCAGCATTTT. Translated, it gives CASSTRTGLQHF.